Listed here are 10 T cell receptor beta chains from one sample, sequenced in a study of blood T cell repertoires in COVID-19. Here immunoSEQ multiplex PCR was the method, and the copy in TCRdb shows in-frame clones only, minus some. The sample consists of 58,000 or so clones, around 81% of them appearing once. The sequenced material came from peripheral blood. These receptor sequences come from a human donor in a cohort sampled during active COVID-19.

Here the CDR3 DNA reads TGTGCCAGCAGCCAATATACATCGCGGGGGGGCTACGAGCAGTACTTC. Its translation: CASSQYTSRGGYEQYF. V usage is TRBV3-1 (or the pseudogene TRBV3-2) and J usage is TRBJ2-7; 9 bases match TRBD2. CDR1 LGHDT and CDR2 YNNKEL come from the germline V gene (reference sequence). V was clipped by 2 bases and J by 3 bases; unmatched bases: 8. The length of the CDR3 is 16 residues.

The V and J genes are TRBV7-9 and TRBJ1-2; 7 bases match TRBD1. Germline values: CDR1 SEHNR, CDR2 FQNEAQ (reference sequence). The CDR3 is 14 amino acids. With V trimmed by 4 bases and J by 6 bases, 8 bases remained unmatched. As DNA, the CDR3 is TGTGCCAGCAGCTCCCCCACCGGGACAGATGGCTACACCTTC. Translating gives CASSSPTGTDGYTF.

Worth noting for this clone: The junction departs from germline at one end; a sequencing error may be responsible. The rearrangement joins TRBV5-6 to TRBJ2-6, with 7 bases aligning to TRBD1. This CDR3 is built from 14 residues. CDR1 SGHDT and CDR2 YYEEEE come from the germline V gene. CDR3 sequence reads: CASSFRQGVNVLTF. The CDR3 coding sequence is TGTGCCAGCAGCTTCAGGCAGGGGGTCAACGTCCTGACTTTC.

The rearrangement uses TRBV4-3 and TRBJ1-2, with D unresolved. Trimming left V 0 bases short and J 7 bases short, with 18 bases between. The CDR3 is 16 amino acids. Germline lookup yields CDR1 LGHNA and CDR2 YSLEER. DNA for the CDR3: TGCGCCAGCAGCCAAGATTACCAGGCTATTGCGGGTGGCTACACCTTC. Translation gives CASSQDYQAIAGGYTF.

The chain joins TRBV6-6 to TRBJ1-3; the D gene is possibly TRBD1 (5 bases). Trimming stripped 6 bases from V and 4 bases from J, with 13 bases between. This CDR3 contains 14 residues. The germline V gene encodes CDR1 MNHNY and CDR2 SVGAGI (reference sequence). CDR3 residues: CASRGGGAGNTIYF. CDR3 DNA: TGTGCCAGCAGGGGGGGTGGCGCGGGAAACACCATATATTTT.

This clone has just a few counts. The chain links TRBV30 to TRBJ1-2; maybe TRBD1 (6 bases). Germline loops: CDR1 GTSNPN, CDR2 SVGIG (reference sequence). This CDR3 contains 15 residues. V shed 0 bases and J shed 4 bases, with 15 bases lying between them. DNA of the CDR3: TGTGCCTGGAGTGTAGGGGGGGGCGCACCCTATGGCTACACCTTC. Amino acid sequence: CAWSVGGGAPYGYTF.

This clone was counted between two and nine times. The chain joins TRBV6-1 to TRBJ1-6; D is ambiguous. The germline V gene encodes CDR1 MNHNS and CDR2 SASEGT. CDR3 size: 14 residues. The V end was cut by 0 bases, the J end by 8 bases, with 8 bases between. The CDR3 protein is CASSEAGRDSPLHF. DNA for the CDR3: TGTGCCAGCAGTGAAGCCGGGAGGGATTCACCCCTCCACTTT.

The sample holds one count of this clone. The V call is TRBV30, the J call TRBJ2-7; D is unresolved. The CDR3 sequence is 13 residues long. Trimming shortened V by 3 bases and J by 3 bases, and 12 bases separated the two germline ends. The germline gives CDR1 GTSNPN, CDR2 SVGIG (reference sequence). CDR3 sequence: CAWSDSGLYEQYF. CDR3 coding DNA: TGTGCCTGGAGCGATTCAGGCCTCTACGAGCAGTACTTC.

V gene TRBV6-6 combines with J gene TRBJ1-1, with 7 bases lining up with TRBD1. V shed 4 bases and J 12 bases; nucleotides not matched to a gene: 11. From germline, CDR1 is MNHNY and CDR2 SVGAGI (reference sequence). CDR3 length equals 13 residues. This CDR3 reads CASSSQTGLVSFF. As DNA, the CDR3 is TGTGCCAGCAGTTCACAGACAGGGTTGGTTTCTTTCTTT.

V is TRBV6-5 and J is TRBJ2-4; 8 bases fit TRBD1. This CDR3 spans 15 amino acids. Germline V lookup: CDR1 MNHEY, CDR2 SVGAGI. The ends lost 6 bases at V and 5 bases at J; junction bases unmatched: 9. The CDR3 loop is CASRTGTGQENIQYF. The CDR3 nucleotides are TGTGCCAGCAGAACCGGGACAGGCCAGGAAAACATTCAGTACTTC.